These 27 T cell receptor beta chains came from one sample sequenced in a study of shared T cell receptors in the human thymus. The protocol was immunoSEQ multiplex PCR, while the TCRdb copy is restricted to in-frame clones and leaves out a portion. The sample has approximately 760,000 clones, 75% to 90% seen once. These records were also assigned to another study, of human thymus T cells.

Sequencing used thymocytes. The receptors were gathered from a girl less than two years old with a congenital heart defect.

This clone appeared once. V and J are TRBV13 and TRBJ2-7; unclear D gene. The CDR3 runs to 12 residues. V dropped 1 base and J dropped 4 bases, with 5 bases sitting between them. Germline V gene sequence: CDR1 PRHDT, CDR2 FYEKMQ (reference sequence). Here the CDR3 DNA reads TGTGCCAGCAGCTTAGTTTCGTACGAGCAGTACTTC. Translated: CASSLVSYEQYF.

The chain has TRBV19 and TRBJ2-7; D perhaps matches TRBD2 (7 bases). The CDR3 runs 15 residues. Germline CDR1 is LNHDA and CDR2 is SQIVND (reference sequence). Trimming took 5 bases from V and 2 from J, leaving 16 bases between them. This CDR3 reads CASSAKGGATYEQYF. For the CDR3, the DNA is TGTGCCAGTAGTGCCAAGGGGGGGGCCACCTACGAGCAGTACTTC.

The V gene is TRBV30, the J gene TRBJ2-5, with 12 bases identical to TRBD1. CDR3 length equals 16 residues. Unmatched junction bases numbered 7, after V lost 3 bases and J lost 2 bases. Per germline, CDR1 GTSNPN and CDR2 SVGIG (reference sequence). The DNA of the CDR3 is TGTGCCTGGAGCCGCGGGACAGGGGGCCAACAAGAGACCCAGTACTTC. Encoded protein: CAWSRGTGGQQETQYF.

The chain is built from TRBV5-1 and TRBJ1-2; 7 nucleotides match TRBD1. The CDR3 sequence is 16 residues long. With V trimmed by 4 bases and J by 2 bases, 11 bases remained unmatched. Per the germline V gene, CDR1 is SGHRS and CDR2 is YFSETQ. CDR3: CASSPRTGGGNYGYTF. The CDR3 coding sequence is TGCGCCAGCAGCCCCAGGACAGGCGGTGGAAACTATGGCTACACCTTC.

This chain joins TRBV7-3 and TRBJ1-1; D gene uncertain. The CDR3 sequence is 13 residues long. Germline CDR1 is SGHTA and CDR2 is FQGTGA. V was cut by 5 bases and J by 5 bases, with 12 bases left in between. CDR3 in amino acids: CASSLTRETEAFF. In DNA, the CDR3 is TGTGCCAGCAGCCTCACGAGGGAGACTGAAGCTTTCTTT.

This clone was seen once. V and J are TRBV15 and TRBJ1-2; 7 nucleotides match TRBD1. Germline V CDR1 and CDR2: LNHNV, YYDKDF (reference sequence). The CDR3 is 18 residues long. V lost 2 bases to trimming and J lost 9 bases; unmatched junction nucleotides: 21. CDR3 in amino acids: CATSRNSELDRSEESYTF. CDR3 coding DNA: TGTGCCACCAGCAGAAACAGTGAACTGGACAGGTCTGAGGAGAGCTACACCTTC.

The V gene is TRBV4-1, the J gene TRBJ1-6; D is uncertain. The germline CDR1 and CDR2 sequences are MGHRA and YSYEKL. CDR3 length equals 13 residues. V shed 6 bases and J shed 10 bases, with 13 bases lying between them. The CDR3 coding sequence is TGCGCCAGCAGGCACCACCGCGGGTCACCCCTCCACTTT. It yields the protein CASRHHRGSPLHF.

The chain has TRBV28 and TRBJ1-6; D ambiguous. The CDR3 sequence is 17 residues long. The ends were cut back, 5 bases at V and 0 bases at J, with 14 bases in the middle. Germline V gene sequence: CDR1 MDHEN, CDR2 SYDVKM. This CDR3 is CASSPSRWSSYNSPLHF. The CDR3 coding sequence is TGTGCCAGCAGTCCCTCCCGCTGGAGCTCCTATAATTCACCCCTCCACTTT.

The chain carries TRBV5-6 and TRBJ2-3, with D unclear. The V gene's germline CDR1 is SGHDT and CDR2 YYEEEE. This CDR3 region has 14 residues. Deletions cut 0 bases from V and 3 bases from J, with 8 bases between. This CDR3 reads CASSLGSKTDTQYF. Here the CDR3 DNA reads TGTGCCAGCAGCTTGGGGTCTAAGACAGATACGCAGTATTTT. The whole variable domain, filled in from reference TRBV5-6 and TRBJ2-3, reads DAGVTQSPTHLIKTRGQQVTLRCSPKSGHDTVSWYQQALGQGPQFIFQYYEEEERQRGNFPDRFSGHQFPNYSSELNVNALLLGDSALYLCASSLGSKTDTQYFGPGTRLTVL.

The table lists this clone with a count of one. This chain links TRBV4-3 with TRBJ2-5, with no clear D. There are 13 residues in the CDR3. CDR1 and CDR2 from the germline V gene are LGHNA and YSLEER. The V gene lost 4 bases and the J gene lost 5 bases, with 11 bases spanning the gap. The CDR3 region is CASSPRWRETQYF. The DNA of the CDR3 is TGCGCCAGCAGCCCCCGGTGGCGGGAGACCCAGTACTTC.

In its sample, this clone was seen once. The chain joins TRBV27 to TRBJ1-1; no reliable D call. The CDR3 is 15 amino acids. The V and J ends lost 3 bases and 1 base respectively, with 12 bases between them. Germline V gives CDR1 MNHEY, CDR2 SMNVEV (reference sequence). The CDR3 DNA sequence: TGTGCCAGCAGTTTGAAATGGGCAAGGAACACTGAAGCTTTCTTT. Amino acids: CASSLKWARNTEAFF.

The genes are TRBV5-1 and TRBJ2-5; 11 nucleotides match TRBD2. V shed 4 bases and J 5 bases; nucleotides not matched to a gene: 16. The length of the CDR3 is 18 residues. The V gene's germline CDR1 is SGHRS and CDR2 YFSETQ. As DNA, the CDR3 is TGCGCCAGCAGCCAAATACTAGCGGGGGCCTTATCGGGCGAGACCCAGTACTTC. Translated: CASSQILAGALSGETQYF.

The chain recombines TRBV9 with TRBJ1-1; D uncertain. Per the germline V gene, CDR1 is SGDLS and CDR2 is YYNGEE. CDR3 size: 18 residues. V was pared by 2 bases and J by 0 bases, with 20 bases between. CDR3 DNA sequence: TGTGCCAGCAGCGTGCCTGACGGAGCCGGAATTCTGAACACTGAAGCTTTCTTT. Its protein product is CASSVPDGAGILNTEAFF. The full variable domain, its missing parts supplied by reference TRBV9 and TRBJ1-1, is DSGVTQTPKHLITATGQRVTLRCSPRSGDLSVYWYQQSLDQGLQFLIQYYNGEERAKGNILERFSAQQFPDLHSELNLSSLELGDSALYFCASSVPDGAGILNTEAFFGQGTRLTVV.

The gene calls are TRBV5-1 and TRBJ1-4; 8 nucleotides agree with TRBD1. This CDR3 region has 17 residues. In germline, CDR1 is SGHRS, CDR2 YFSETQ. V trimming: 4 bases; J trimming: 6 bases; junction bases outside the gene matches: 14. The CDR3 sequence is CASSAGHPGTGHEKLFF. The CDR3 DNA is TGCGCCAGCAGCGCAGGACATCCCGGGACAGGTCATGAAAAACTGTTTTTT.

This chain uses TRBV5-6 with TRBJ1-2; 7 bases fit TRBD1. After removal of 4 bases from V and 9 bases from J, the junction contained 18 bases not matched to a gene. The CDR3 has 16 residues. CDR1 and CDR2 from the germline V gene are SGHDT and YYEEEE. The DNA of the CDR3 is TGTGCCAGCAGCCTTCCGGAGGGGGCGATCTTCATGAGCTACACCTTC. Amino acids: CASSLPEGAIFMSYTF.

DNA for the CDR3: TGTGCCGCCGGGGACAGACCCTACGAGCAGTACTTC. Amino acids: CAAGDRPYEQYF. This chain connects TRBV28 to TRBJ2-7; 7 positions match TRBD1. Germline CDR1 is MDHEN and CDR2 is SYDVKM. The V and J ends lost 11 bases and 2 bases, in that order; junction bases with no gene match: 6. The CDR3 length is 12 residues.

This rearrangement joins TRBV6-1 to TRBJ1-1, with 7 bases aligning to TRBD1. CDR3 length: 14 residues. Trimming removed 6 bases from V and 1 base from J; junction bases left unmatched: 5. Germline V gene data show CDR1 as MNHNS and CDR2 as SASEGT. This chain's CDR3 is CASRTGRRNTEAFF. CDR3 bases: TGTGCCAGCAGGACAGGGAGGAGGAACACTGAAGCTTTCTTT.

The chain carries TRBV6-5 and TRBJ2-2, with a tentative D call TRBD1 (5 bases). Trimming pared 4 bases from V and 3 bases from J, leaving 9 bases between. CDR1 MNHEY and CDR2 SVGAGI come from the germline V gene. This CDR3 is built from 14 residues. The CDR3 nucleotides read TGTGCCAGCAGTTTCTCGACAGACACCGGGGAGCTGTTTTTT. Translated: CASSFSTDTGELFF.

J is TRBJ1-4 and V is TRBV4-3; D may be TRBD1 (6 bases). Germline V gene data show CDR1 as LGHNA and CDR2 as YSLEER. The V and J ends lost 0 bases and 0 bases respectively, with 17 bases between them. This CDR3 spans 19 amino acids. The CDR3 loop is CASSQDRGDNFATNEKLFF. DNA for the CDR3: TGCGCCAGCAGCCAAGACAGGGGCGACAATTTTGCAACTAATGAAAAACTGTTTTTT.

The chain recombines TRBV7-9 with TRBJ1-4; D is possibly TRBD1 (6 bases). V lost 5 bases to trimming and J lost 6 bases, with 16 bases between them. The CDR3 is 15 amino acids. CDR1 and CDR2 from the germline V gene are SEHNR and FQNEAQ (reference sequence). The CDR3 DNA reads TGTGCCAGCAGCCAAGGACAGTACTCTGATGAAAAACTGTTTTTT. As protein: CASSQGQYSDEKLFF.

The V gene is TRBV18, the J gene TRBJ2-5; 8 bases match TRBD1. This CDR3 has 16 amino acids. V trimming: 5 bases; J trimming: 4 bases; junction bases outside the gene matches: 12. The germline V gene encodes CDR1 KGHSH and CDR2 LQKENI. The CDR3 spells CASSSEPKTGAETQYF. The CDR3 DNA reads TGTGCCAGCTCATCCGAACCTAAGACAGGGGCAGAGACCCAGTACTTC.

The chain links TRBV19 to TRBJ2-2; TRBD1 is a possible D gene (5 bases). The V end lost 3 bases, the J end lost 2 bases, and 16 bases lay between the germline ends. The CDR3 contains 17 residues. Germline CDR1 is LNHDA and CDR2 is SQIVND (reference sequence). CDR3 nucleotides: TGTGCCAGTAGTATTTTTCACGGCAGGGTCAACACCGGGGAGCTGTTTTTT. Protein product: CASSIFHGRVNTGELFF.

The chain employs TRBV5-1 and TRBJ1-1; D gene uncertain. Germline V gene data show CDR1 as SGHRS and CDR2 as YFSETQ. The ends were cut back, 1 base at V and 5 bases at J, with 15 bases in the middle. The CDR3 runs 15 residues. CDR3 sequence (DNA): TGCGCCAGCAGCTTGATCTATCGGGGAATAACTGAAGCTTTCTTT. Residues: CASSLIYRGITEAFF.

V usage is TRBV7-2 and J usage is TRBJ2-7, with D uncertain. Germline V lookup: CDR1 SGHTA, CDR2 FQGNSA. V was pared by 7 bases and J by 2 bases, with 15 bases between. The length of the CDR3 is 14 residues. The DNA of the CDR3 is TGTGCCAGCAACCCTGTCAGGCTTACCTACGAGCAGTACTTC. Translating it yields CASNPVRLTYEQYF.

Worth noting for this clone: A junction end diverges from the germline sequence, so it may reflect a read error. This rearrangement joins TRBV5-6 to TRBJ2-2; the D gene is possibly TRBD1 (5 bases). The CDR3 has 14 residues. CDR1 and CDR2 from the germline V gene are SGHDT and YYEEEE. CDR3 nucleotides: TGTGCCAGCAGCTTGGAAAAGGGGCCCGGGCAGCTGTTTTTT. Translating gives CASSLEKGPGQLFF.

This rearrangement joins TRBV7-2 to TRBJ1-1, with D possibly being TRBD1 (6 bases). Germline values: CDR1 SGHTA, CDR2 FQGNSA. V was cut by 4 bases and J by 3 bases, with 18 bases left in between. CDR3 length equals 16 residues. In nucleotides, the CDR3 is TGTGCCAGCAGCTATACAGGGACGGGTAACGACACTGAAGCTTTCTTT. As protein: CASSYTGTGNDTEAFF.

The CDR3 region has the DNA TGCGCCAGCAGCTTGGTAGCTAGCGGGGACACAGATACGCAGTATTTT. Amino acid sequence: CASSLVASGDTDTQYF. The genes are TRBV5-1 and TRBJ2-3; 9 bases map to TRBD2. Germline trimming cut 0 bases from V and 2 bases from J; bases unmatched to any gene: 4. Looked up from germline, CDR1 is SGHRS and CDR2 is YFSETQ. CDR3 length equals 16 residues.